These 25 T cell receptor beta chains came from one sample sequenced in a study of blood T cell repertoires in COVID-19. Here immunoSEQ multiplex PCR was the method, and the copy in TCRdb shows in-frame clones only, minus some. The sample records 200,000 to 250,000 clones, approximately 83% being singletons. The specimen sequenced was peripheral blood. These TCRs come from a woman between 25 and 40 years old who had recovered from COVID-19.

The chain recombines TRBV4-1 with TRBJ1-1; D ambiguous. Germline values: CDR1 MGHRA, CDR2 YSYEKL. Trimming took off 1 base at V and 1 base at J, with 7 bases between the two ends. CDR3 length equals 14 residues. The CDR3 DNA sequence: TGCGCCAGCAGCCAAGCCCGGGAGAACACTGAAGCTTTCTTT. Protein: CASSQARENTEAFF.

The gene calls are TRBV5-4 and TRBJ2-3, with D uncertain. This CDR3 has 13 amino acids. V lost 4 bases to trimming and J lost 4 bases, with 10 bases between them. Germline values: CDR1 SGHNT, CDR2 YYREEE (reference sequence). CDR3: CASSRTPSDTQYF. CDR3 coding DNA: TGTGCCAGCAGCCGAACTCCATCAGATACGCAGTATTTT.

The chain couples TRBV7-9 to TRBJ2-2, with TRBD1 identical over 7 bases. CDR1 is SEHNR, CDR2 FQNEAQ, per germline (reference sequence). The CDR3 is 17 amino acids. V trimming: 5 bases; J trimming: 6 bases; junction bases outside the gene matches: 15. The CDR3 coding sequence is TGTGCCAGCAGCAAAAACGACAGGGCGTTGGTGGCCGGGGAGCTGTTTTTT. Its protein product is CASSKNDRALVAGELFF. Full variable domain (missing parts from reference TRBV7-9 and TRBJ2-2): DTGVSQNPRHKITKRGQNVTFRCDPISEHNRLYWYRQTLGQGPEFLTYFQNEAQLEKSRLLSDRFSAERPKGSFSTLEIQRTEQGDSAMYLCASSKNDRALVAGELFFGEGSRLTVL.

The gene calls are TRBV19 and TRBJ1-2; the match to TRBD1 covers 7 bases. V dropped 3 bases and J dropped 4; count of bases not matched to a gene: 8. The CDR3 covers 15 residues. Germline V gene data show CDR1 as LNHDA and CDR2 as SQIVND (reference sequence). CDR3 region: CASSIPPGQFYGYTF. The CDR3 DNA sequence: TGTGCCAGTAGTATCCCTCCGGGACAGTTCTATGGCTACACCTTC.

This chain joins TRBV7-9 and TRBJ2-1; 7 bases line up with TRBD2. Germline V lookup: CDR1 SEHNR, CDR2 FQNEAQ (reference sequence). The CDR3 is 13 residues long. The V and J ends lost 5 bases and 6 bases, in that order; junction bases with no gene match: 4. This CDR3 is CASSNGLGNEQFF. CDR3 DNA: TGTGCCAGCAGCAACGGACTAGGCAATGAGCAGTTCTTC.

Points on this clone: The same CDR3 also results from other DNA sequences found in this sample. V is TRBV20-1 and J is TRBJ2-1; D not certain. The germline V gene encodes CDR1 DFQATT and CDR2 SNEGSKA (reference sequence). Trimming pared 3 bases from V and 4 bases from J, leaving 4 bases between. The CDR3 consists of 11 residues. DNA of the CDR3: TGCAGTGCTAGGCGATACAATGAGCAGTTCTTC. This codes for CSARRYNEQFF.

A single count supports this clone. Additional DNA sequences in this sample encode the identical CDR3. This chain uses TRBV5-4 with TRBJ2-7; TRBD1 might be the D (6 bases). The CDR3 runs to 14 residues. Looked up from germline, CDR1 is SGHNT and CDR2 is YYREEE (reference sequence). Trimming stripped 1 base from V and 1 base from J, with 9 bases between. CDR3 DNA sequence: TGTGCCAGCAGCTTGACAGGGTCTTCCTACGAGCAGTACTTC. This gives the protein CASSLTGSSYEQYF.

The chain has TRBV24-1 and TRBJ1-2; D remains ambiguous. The CDR3 is made up of 11 amino acids. Trimming cost V 7 bases and J 4 bases, with 6 bases left between them. The V gene's germline CDR1 is KGHDR and CDR2 SFDVKD. CDR3 in DNA: TGTGCCACCAGGAGTTCCTATGGCTACACCTTC. Translating it yields CATRSSYGYTF.

This clone was seen once. The V call is TRBV15, the J call TRBJ2-7; 11 nucleotides align to TRBD2. CDR3 size: 15 residues. Germline CDR1 LNHNV, CDR2 YYDKDF (reference sequence). The V segment lost 3 bases and the J segment 2 bases; nucleotides outside the gene matches: 3. The chain's CDR3 is CATSSGTSGTYEQYF. The CDR3 region has the DNA TGTGCCACCAGCAGCGGGACTAGCGGCACCTACGAGCAGTACTTC.

V is TRBV6-5 and J is TRBJ1-1; D is unclear. This CDR3 has 13 residues. CDR1 is MNHEY, CDR2 SVGAGI, per germline. V lost 6 bases and J lost 3, with 11 bases in between. CDR3 sequence reads: CASRTRPYTEAFF. In DNA form, the CDR3 reads TGTGCCAGCAGGACAAGACCCTACACTGAAGCTTTCTTT.

This sequence joins TRBV2 and TRBJ2-1; TRBD1 agrees at 11 bases. CDR1 and CDR2 (germline): SNHLY, FYNNEI. J lost 12 bases, V lost 6 bases, and 7 bases had no gene match. The CDR3 is made up of 13 amino acids. In DNA form, the CDR3 reads TGTGCCAGCAGGGACAGGGGGCAGGGTGGGCAGTTCTTC. Protein product: CASRDRGQGGQFF.

The chain recombines TRBV6-4 with TRBJ1-6; unclear D gene. Germline V lookup: CDR1 MRHNA, CDR2 SNTAGT. The CDR3 is 14 residues long. The V end was cut by 6 bases, the J end by 10 bases, with 16 bases between. In DNA, the CDR3 is TGTGCCAGCAGCCCCACAGTGGCGGGGTCACCCCTCCACTTT. This sequence encodes CASSPTVAGSPLHF.

This clone occurred a few times. The gene calls are TRBV7-9 and TRBJ1-2; D perhaps matches TRBD1 (6 bases). Between the trimmed V and J ends, which lost 7 bases and 2 bases, there was a span of 14 bases. There are 14 residues in the CDR3. In germline, CDR1 is SEHNR, CDR2 FQNEAQ (reference sequence). DNA of the CDR3: TGTGCCAGCACCCCGACAGGAACAAACTATGGCTACACCTTC. Translated: CASTPTGTNYGYTF.

This chain joins TRBV27 and TRBJ2-7, with 10 positions matching TRBD1. From germline, CDR1 is MNHEY and CDR2 SMNVEV (reference sequence). The CDR3 loop spans 19 amino acids. V lost 0 bases, J lost 2 bases, and 13 bases stayed unmatched. For the CDR3, the DNA is TGTGCCAGCAGTTTATCGACAGGGGGCGGGGTAGCGTCCCCCTACGAGCAGTACTTC. Its protein is CASSLSTGGGVASPYEQYF.

The rearrangement joins TRBV30 to TRBJ2-3; D perhaps matches TRBD2 (5 bases). The CDR3 runs 13 residues. CDR1 and CDR2 from the germline V gene are GTSNPN and SVGIG (reference sequence). V lost 3 bases to trimming and J lost 2 bases, with 9 bases between them. The CDR3 loop is CAWSTGYTDTQYF. CDR3 nucleotides: TGTGCCTGGAGCACGGGGTACACAGATACGCAGTATTTT. The full variable domain, completed using reference TRBV30 and TRBJ2-3, is SQTIHQWPATLVQPVGSPLSLECTVEGTSNPNLYWYRQAAGRGLQLLFYSVGIGQISSEVPQNLSASRPQDRQFILSSKKLLLSDSGFYLCAWSTGYTDTQYFGPGTRLTVL.

The chain combines TRBV9 with TRBJ1-4, with 7 positions matching TRBD1. The germline V gene encodes CDR1 SGDLS and CDR2 YYNGEE. Losses at the gene ends were 6 bases for V and 2 bases for J; bases not matched to a gene: 4. The CDR3 runs 14 residues. The CDR3 DNA sequence: TGTGCCAGCAACCGACAGGGTACTAATGAAAAACTGTTTTTT. It yields the protein CASNRQGTNEKLFF.

V gene TRBV18 combines with J gene TRBJ2-7; TRBD1 aligns across 11 bases. The CDR3 length is 16 residues. Trimming cost V 3 bases and J 3 bases; bases outside gene matches: 7. Germline V lookup: CDR1 KGHSH, CDR2 LQKENI. The CDR3 loop is CASSPVPGQGGYEQYF. The CDR3 bases are TGTGCCAGCTCACCCGTCCCGGGACAGGGGGGCTACGAGCAGTACTTC.

This clone was observed a few times. The gene calls are TRBV5-1 and TRBJ2-5, with 14 bases that match TRBD2. The CDR3 is 17 residues long. J was trimmed by 4 bases and V by 1 base; bases with no gene match: 6. Germline V gene data show CDR1 as SGHRS and CDR2 as YFSETQ. This chain's CDR3 is CASSLSGTSGGRETQYF. In DNA form, the CDR3 reads TGCGCCAGCAGCTTGTCAGGGACTAGCGGGGGACGAGAGACCCAGTACTTC. Looking up the rest from reference TRBV5-1 and TRBJ2-5 gives the full variable domain: KAGVTQTPRYLIKTRGQQVTLSCSPISGHRSVSWYQQTPGQGLQFLFEYFSETQRNKGNFPGRFSGRQFSNSRSEMNVSTLELGDSALYLCASSLSGTSGGRETQYFGPGTRLLVL.

The V gene is TRBV7-9, the J gene TRBJ2-5; D uncertain. Trimming shortened V by 5 bases and J by 4 bases, and 8 bases separated the two germline ends. This CDR3 comprises 12 residues. CDR1 and CDR2 from the germline V gene are SEHNR and FQNEAQ (reference sequence). This CDR3 reads CASSISGETQYF. In DNA, the CDR3 is TGTGCCAGCAGCATCTCCGGAGAGACCCAGTACTTC.

The gene calls are TRBV12-2 and TRBJ1-2; TRBD1 is taken as the D call from the table, unchecked against the DNA. TRBV12-2 is annotated as a pseudogene. The length of the CDR3 is 13 residues. CDR3 DNA sequence: TGTGCAAGTCGCTTGCCACAGGGGCCTGGCTACACCTTC. Translating it yields CASRLPQGPGYTF.

The gene calls are TRBV4-1 and TRBJ1-1; D might be TRBD1 (5 bases). Trimming cost V 6 bases and J 1 base, with 21 bases left between them. Germline V CDR1 and CDR2: MGHRA, YSYEKL. The CDR3 runs 17 residues. The CDR3 is CASSGGVLRTRNTEAFF. The CDR3 DNA sequence: TGCGCCAGCAGTGGGGGGGTTTTACGCACAAGGAACACTGAAGCTTTCTTT.

The chain has TRBV6-5 and TRBJ1-2; 7 bases map to TRBD1. V dropped 6 bases and J dropped 2; count of bases not matched to a gene: 9. CDR3 length: 15 amino acids. The germline CDR1 and CDR2 sequences are MNHEY and SVGAGI. CDR3 residues: CASRTTGVLNYGYTF. As DNA, the CDR3 is TGTGCCAGCAGAACTACAGGGGTCCTCAACTATGGCTACACCTTC.

V is TRBV4-3 and J is TRBJ2-1, with 10 positions matching TRBD2. The V gene end was trimmed by 0 bases and the J gene end by 0 bases; junction bases not matched to a gene: 8. Germline V gene data show CDR1 as LGHNA and CDR2 as YSLEER. The CDR3 consists of 19 residues. Written as DNA, the CDR3 is TGCGCCAGCAGCCAAGAAGATCTAGCGGGGGCCAGCTCCTACAATGAGCAGTTCTTC. It yields the protein CASSQEDLAGASSYNEQFF.

V usage is TRBV12-3 or TRBV12-4 and J usage is TRBJ2-5; possibly TRBD2 for D (5 bases). Deletions cut 5 bases from V and 4 bases from J, with 11 bases between. This CDR3 is built from 13 residues. CDR3 sequence (DNA): TGTGCCAGCAGTGGGTTTGGGAGAGAGACCCAGTACTTC. It specifies CASSGFGRETQYF.

Notes on this clone: Mismatch with germline at one junction end may stem from a read error. V is TRBV5-1 and J is TRBJ2-3; tentatively, D is TRBD2 (7 bases). CDR3 length: 19 amino acids. The germline gives CDR1 SGHRS, CDR2 YFSETQ. CDR3 loop: CASSLAWGGQSYIPDTQYF. CDR3 sequence (DNA): TGTGCCAGCAGCTTGGCGTGGGGGGGCCAAAGTTATATACCAGATACGCAGTATTTT.